This T cell receptor beta chain stems from a study of molecular identifiers for immune sequencing clone quantification. About the study: For replicates, RNA isolated from approximately 20,000 or 98,000 naive CD8 cells was divided into five portions, of which four were sequenced.

The CDR3 contains 16 residues. Germline lookup yields CDR1 MNHEY and CDR2 SMNVEV (reference sequence). Concerning this clonotype itself: Antigen: not known. An end of the junction does not agree with germline; a read error may underlie this.

Study-wide results and limits: Sizes of clones that are highly expanded could be underestimated (if identical TCR molecules share a barcode). Whereas naive cells kept under 1% of molecules in clones above 20 RNA copies, such clones held over 97% in effectors.

CD8+CD4-CCR7+CD45RA+ sorting gave the naive CD8 T cells. Using its own MiXCR run on the PCR reads, TCRdb lists one record per CDR3 protein. The table has 300,000 to 350,000 distinct CDR3 sequences, about 21% seen once; the top ten hold approximately 0.83%. Source material: naive CD8+ T cells from blood, with Jurkat cell RNA spiked in. Subset noted: FACS-sorted CD8+CD4-CCR7+CD45RA+ naive T cells. The source is a human donor in good health. Some libraries in this study had Jurkat cell RNA spiked in. This chain connects TRBV27 to TRBJ2-3; D might be TRBD1 or TRBD2, each matching 5 bases. The CDR3 loop is CASSLSGDPYTDAQYF. The CDR3 region has the DNA TGTGCCAGCAGTTTATCAGGGGACCCCTACACAGATGCGCAGTATTTT.